The 18 T cell receptor beta chains below come from one sample, sequenced in a study of Graves' ophthalmopathy and Graves' hyperthyroidism. TCR beta CDR3 regions were amplified from RNA transcripts. An initial RT-PCR round employing HTBI primers preceded a second-round multiplex PCR. TCRdb re-analysed the multiplex PCR reads in MiXCR, keeping a single row per CDR3 protein. This sample yields fewer than 650,000 distinct CDR3 sequences, of which 22% are seen a single time; around 6.5% belongs to the top ten. The sample taken for sequencing was peripheral blood. Every receptor here comes from a young woman with stable Graves' hyperthyroidism. Some clones in this sample may be carry-over from other donors' samples.

In its sample, this clonotype was seen many times. The chain recombines TRBV24-1 with TRBJ1-2, with 8 nucleotides matching TRBD1. Germline lookup yields CDR1 KGHDR and CDR2 SFDVKD. CDR3 size: 14 residues. J gave up 4 bases and V 4 bases, and 4 bases lay outside the gene matches. CDR3 amino acids: CATSDPQGAYGYTF. The DNA of the CDR3 is TGTGCCACCAGTGACCCCCAGGGGGCCTATGGCTACACCTTC.

V is TRBV7-9 and J is TRBJ2-6; no reliable D call. Trimming removed 2 bases from V and 3 bases from J, with 8 bases in between. Germline CDR1 reads SEHNR; CDR2 reads FQNEAQ (reference sequence). This CDR3 is 15 amino acids long. The CDR3 bases are TGTGCCAGCAGCTTAATGGGATTTGGGGCCAACGTCCTGACTTTC. Encoded protein: CASSLMGFGANVLTF.

This clonotype was counted at least ten times. The CDR3 DNA sequence: TGTGCCAGCAGACGGGCGGGGACAGTCTATGGCTACACCTTC. Translated: CASRRAGTVYGYTF. The chain carries TRBV6-2 or TRBV6-3 and TRBJ1-2; 7 nucleotides line up with TRBD1. The CDR3 has 14 amino acids. Germline-derived CDR1 and CDR2 are MNHEY and SVGEGT. Trimming cost V 6 bases and J 4 bases; bases outside gene matches: 8.

The V and J genes are TRBV27 and TRBJ1-2, with 8 bases identical to TRBD1. The J segment lost 1 base and the V segment lost 8 bases, leaving 9 bases of the junction unmatched. This CDR3 is 15 amino acids long. The germline V gene has CDR1 MNHEY and CDR2 SMNVEV (reference sequence). CDR3 region: CASADRGGVNYGYTF. CDR3 in DNA: TGTGCCAGCGCCGACAGGGGAGGAGTTAACTATGGCTACACCTTC.

This clonotype came up many times. This CDR3 reads CASSFLGTDGYTF. As DNA, the CDR3 is TGTGCCAGCAGTTTTTTGGGCACTGATGGCTACACCTTC. J is TRBJ1-2 and V is TRBV12-3 or TRBV12-4; no reliable D call. The V and J ends lost 3 bases and 6 bases respectively, with 11 bases between them. CDR3 length: 13 amino acids.

Ten or more counts support this clonotype. The chain recombines TRBV6-2 or TRBV6-3 with TRBJ1-1; 7 nucleotides line up with TRBD1. The CDR3 totals 14 residues. After removal of 3 bases from V and 3 bases from J, the junction contained 4 bases not matched to a gene. The germline V gene has CDR1 MNHEY and CDR2 SVGEGT. CDR3 bases: TGTGCCAGCAGTTATACAGGGGCGGACACTGAAGCTTTCTTT. Translating gives CASSYTGADTEAFF.

The chain recombines TRBV6-2 or TRBV6-3 with TRBJ1-2, with a tentative D call TRBD1 (5 bases). V lost 6 bases and J 6 bases, leaving 11 bases between the germline ends. Germline loops: CDR1 MNHEY, CDR2 SVGEGT. This CDR3 spans 12 amino acids. The chain's CDR3 is CASSGLGHGYTF. The CDR3 bases are TGTGCCAGCAGCGGGTTGGGGCATGGCTACACCTTC.

This clonotype was observed at least ten times. CDR3 coding DNA: TGCAGTGCTGAGGGACAGTCAAGAAGCTCCTATAATTCACCCCTCCACTTT. It yields the protein CSAEGQSRSSYNSPLHF. The V call is TRBV20-1, the J call TRBJ1-6, with 7 positions matching TRBD1. Germline assignment: CDR1 DFQATT and CDR2 SNEGSKA (reference sequence). V trimming: 5 bases; J trimming: 0 bases; junction bases outside the gene matches: 10. This CDR3 is built from 17 residues.

V is TRBV19 and J is TRBJ1-2; D is uncertain. The CDR3 loop spans 13 amino acids. Germline CDR1 LNHDA, CDR2 SQIVND (reference sequence). V lost 0 bases to trimming and J lost 5 bases, with 7 bases between them. CDR3 loop: CASSIEGGYGYTF. The CDR3 DNA sequence: TGTGCCAGTAGTATAGAGGGAGGGTATGGCTACACCTTC.

There are many counts of this clonotype. V usage is TRBV20-1 and J usage is TRBJ1-2, with D maybe TRBD1 (5 bases). V was cut by 2 bases and J by 2 bases, with 9 bases left in between. CDR3 length: 13 amino acids. Germline CDR1 is DFQATT and CDR2 is SNEGSKA (reference sequence). The CDR3 coding sequence is TGCAGTGCTAGACGTCAGGGCAACTATGGCTACACCTTC. Protein sequence: CSARRQGNYGYTF.

CDR3 amino acids: CASSSSGVANTGELFF. The CDR3 DNA reads TGTGCCAGCAGCTCCTCGGGGGTGGCGAACACCGGGGAGCTGTTTTTT. The chain uses TRBV11-2 and TRBJ2-2, with D perhaps TRBD2 (6 bases). CDR1 and CDR2 from the germline V gene are SGHAT and FQNNGV. Trimming took 4 bases from V and 0 from J, leaving 12 bases between them. The length of the CDR3 is 16 residues. The full variable domain, with the rest looked up from reference TRBV11-2 and TRBJ2-2, is EAGVAQSPRYKIIEKRQSVAFWCNPISGHATLYWYQQILGQGPKLLIQFQNNGVVDDSQLPKDRFSAERLKGVDSTLKIQPAKLEDSAVYLCASSSSGVANTGELFFGEGSRLTVL.

This clonotype was counted at least ten times. The V and J genes are TRBV27 and TRBJ1-2, with 7 positions matching TRBD1. V lost 5 bases to trimming and J lost 5 bases; unmatched junction nucleotides: 17. In germline, CDR1 is MNHEY, CDR2 SMNVEV (reference sequence). This CDR3 region has 17 residues. The CDR3 protein is CASSQRDSFPSTYGYTF. Written as DNA, the CDR3 is TGTGCCAGCAGTCAACGGGACAGCTTCCCGTCGACATATGGCTACACCTTC.

This clonotype was seen at least ten times. This chain joins TRBV12-3 or TRBV12-4 and TRBJ2-7, with 8 bases fitting TRBD1. V lost 5 bases, J lost 3 bases, and 9 bases stayed unmatched. This CDR3 has 15 residues. CDR3 in amino acids: CASSRRTGIRYEQYF. The CDR3 DNA follows: TGTGCCAGCAGTCGAAGGACAGGGATTCGCTACGAGCAGTACTTC.

The gene calls are TRBV9 and TRBJ1-3, with a weak D call TRBD1 (5 bases). CDR1 SGDLS and CDR2 YYNGEE come from the germline V gene. The CDR3 runs 16 residues. V was shortened by 4 bases and J by 0 bases, with 14 bases between the two germline ends. CDR3 amino acids: CASSQIVGGSGNTIYF. The CDR3 DNA sequence: TGTGCCAGCAGCCAGATAGTGGGGGGCTCTGGAAACACCATATATTTT. Full variable domain (rest looked up from reference TRBV9 and TRBJ1-3): DSGVTQTPKHLITATGQRVTLRCSPRSGDLSVYWYQQSLDQGLQFLIQYYNGEERAKGNILERFSAQQFPDLHSELNLSSLELGDSALYFCASSQIVGGSGNTIYFGEGSWLTVV.

This chain uses TRBV12-3 or TRBV12-4 with TRBJ1-1, with TRBD1 matching 7 bases. With V trimmed by 7 bases and J by 0 bases, 5 bases remained unmatched. The CDR3 is 14 amino acids. This chain's CDR3 is CASTSTGMNTEAFF. CDR3 DNA sequence: TGTGCCAGCACTTCGACAGGGATGAACACTGAAGCTTTCTTT.

In its sample, this clonotype was seen many times. The chain couples TRBV12-3 or TRBV12-4 to TRBJ1-5; 10 positions agree with TRBD1. Trimming took 5 bases from V and 8 from J; bases not matched to a gene: 6. The CDR3 spans 14 residues. The DNA of the CDR3 is TGTGCCAGCAGTGGAGACAGGGGGCTTGAGCCCCAGCATTTT. Encoded protein: CASSGDRGLEPQHF.

This clonotype was detected many times. V and J are TRBV12-3 or TRBV12-4 and TRBJ2-2, with 8 nucleotides matching TRBD2. With 7 bases clipped from V and 7 bases from J, the junction kept 17 bases outside the gene matches. The CDR3 loop spans 17 amino acids. The chain's CDR3 is CASNPAETGGLIGELFF. The CDR3, as DNA: TGTGCCAGCAACCCCGCAGAGACGGGAGGGCTGATCGGGGAGCTGTTTTTT.

The chain has TRBV6-1 and TRBJ1-5, with D hard to call. Per the germline V gene, CDR1 is MNHNS and CDR2 is SASEGT. Trimming removed 5 bases at V and 4 bases at J, with 15 bases between. The CDR3 is 15 residues long. CDR3 coding DNA: TGTGCCAGCAGTCCCCAAGGCCCGGGGAATCAGCCCCAGCATTTT. Amino acids: CASSPQGPGNQPQHF.